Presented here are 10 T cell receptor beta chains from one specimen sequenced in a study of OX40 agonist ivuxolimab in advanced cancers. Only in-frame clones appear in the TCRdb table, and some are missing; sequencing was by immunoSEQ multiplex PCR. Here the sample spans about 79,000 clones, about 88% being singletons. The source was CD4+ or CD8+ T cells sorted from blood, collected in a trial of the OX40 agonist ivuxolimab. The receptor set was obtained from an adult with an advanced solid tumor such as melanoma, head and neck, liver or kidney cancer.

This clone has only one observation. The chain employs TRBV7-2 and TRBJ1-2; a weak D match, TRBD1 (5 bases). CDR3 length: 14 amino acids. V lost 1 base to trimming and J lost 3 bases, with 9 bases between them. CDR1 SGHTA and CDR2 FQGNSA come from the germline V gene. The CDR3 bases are TGTGCCAGCAGCTTAGGCCCGGGGGACTATGGCTACACCTTC. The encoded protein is CASSLGPGDYGYTF.

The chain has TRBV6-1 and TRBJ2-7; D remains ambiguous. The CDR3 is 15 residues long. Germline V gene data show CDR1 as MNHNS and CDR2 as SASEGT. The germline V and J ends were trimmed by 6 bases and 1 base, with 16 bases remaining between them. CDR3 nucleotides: TGTGCCAGCAGGGTAGTCATTGGCGGATCCTACGAGCAGTACTTC. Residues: CASRVVIGGSYEQYF.

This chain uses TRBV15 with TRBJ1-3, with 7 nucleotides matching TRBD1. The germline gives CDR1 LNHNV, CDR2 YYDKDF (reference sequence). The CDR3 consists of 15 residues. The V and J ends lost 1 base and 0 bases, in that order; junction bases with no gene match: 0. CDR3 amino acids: CATSRAGGSGNTIYF. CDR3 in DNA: TGTGCCACCAGCAGAGCAGGGGGCTCTGGAAACACCATATATTTT.

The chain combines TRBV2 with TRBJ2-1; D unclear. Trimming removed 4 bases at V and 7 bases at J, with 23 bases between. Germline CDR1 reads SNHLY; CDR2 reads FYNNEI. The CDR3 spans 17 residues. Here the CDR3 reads CASSAASATDSLNEQFF. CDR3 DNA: TGTGCCAGCAGTGCGGCATCCGCAACGGATAGCCTGAATGAGCAGTTCTTC.

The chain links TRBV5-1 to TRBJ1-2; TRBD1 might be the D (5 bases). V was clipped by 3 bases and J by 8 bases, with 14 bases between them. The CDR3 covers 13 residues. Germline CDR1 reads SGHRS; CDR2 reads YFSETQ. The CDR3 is CASSSQGREGYTF. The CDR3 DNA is TGCGCCAGCAGCTCCCAGGGACGGGAAGGCTACACCTTC.

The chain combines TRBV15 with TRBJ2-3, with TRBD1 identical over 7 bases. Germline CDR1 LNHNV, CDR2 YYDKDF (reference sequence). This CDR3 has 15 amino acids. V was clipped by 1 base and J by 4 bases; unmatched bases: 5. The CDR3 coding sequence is TGTGCCACCAGCAGAGCTTGGCAGGGGGCAGATACGCAGTATTTT. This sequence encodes CATSRAWQGADTQYF.

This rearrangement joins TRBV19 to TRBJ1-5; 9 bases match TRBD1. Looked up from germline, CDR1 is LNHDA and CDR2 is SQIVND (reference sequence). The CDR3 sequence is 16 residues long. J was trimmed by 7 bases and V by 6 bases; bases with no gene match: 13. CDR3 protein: CASRDSGTGRLQPQHF. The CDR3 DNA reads TGTGCCAGTAGGGACTCCGGGACAGGGAGGCTCCAGCCCCAGCATTTT.

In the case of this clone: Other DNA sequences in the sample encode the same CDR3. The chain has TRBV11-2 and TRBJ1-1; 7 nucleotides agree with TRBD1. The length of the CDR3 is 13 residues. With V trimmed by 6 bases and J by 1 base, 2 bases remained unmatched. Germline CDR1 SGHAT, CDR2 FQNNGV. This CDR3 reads CASRRTGNTEAFF. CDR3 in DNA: TGTGCCAGCAGGCGGACAGGGAACACTGAAGCTTTCTTT.

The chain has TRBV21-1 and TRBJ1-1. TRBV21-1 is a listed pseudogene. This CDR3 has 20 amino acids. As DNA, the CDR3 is TGTGCCAGCAGCAAATTAATCGTTTGTAGGACCCAAGGAAAGCGGGCTGAAGCTTTCTTT. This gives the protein CASSKLIVCRTQGKRAEAFF.

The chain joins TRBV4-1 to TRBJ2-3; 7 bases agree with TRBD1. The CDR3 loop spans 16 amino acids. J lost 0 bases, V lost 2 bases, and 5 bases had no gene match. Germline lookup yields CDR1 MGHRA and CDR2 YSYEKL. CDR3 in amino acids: CASSQTRTGSTDTQYF. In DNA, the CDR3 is TGCGCCAGCAGCCAAACCAGGACAGGAAGCACAGATACGCAGTATTTT.